The 15 T cell receptor beta chains listed next were all sequenced from one sample in a study of metastatic and nonmetastatic thyroid tumors. All patients were untreated before thyroid surgery. With MiXCR, TCRdb reprocessed the PCR reads. In the table there are roughly 14,000 clones, 20% to 25% of which are singletons. Specimen: tumor tissue. The receptor source for this set is a female donor with papillary thyroid cancer or a benign thyroid nodule (not recorded which). Some clones in this sample may be carry-over from other donors' samples.

As for this clone: With a much larger clone just one base away, this may be a read error. At the DNA level, this CDR3 is encoded by other sequences in the same sample as well. The rearrangement links TRBV25-1 to TRBJ2-5; D is possibly TRBD1 or TRBD2 (5 bases each). CDR3 size: 13 residues. Germline CDR1 reads MGHDK; CDR2 reads SYGVNS. The CDR3 bases are TGCGCCAGCAGTGAATGGGGGCAAGAGACCCAGTACTTC. Protein sequence: CASSEWGQETQYF.

By its share, this clone is medium-sized. The chain couples TRBV5-6 to TRBJ2-7, with D perhaps TRBD2 (5 bases). V lost 3 bases, J lost 4 bases, and 5 bases lay in between. Germline lookup yields CDR1 SGHDT and CDR2 YYEEEE. The CDR3 spans 11 residues. The CDR3 protein is CASSSGYEQYF. As DNA, the CDR3 is TGTGCCAGCAGCTCGGGATACGAGCAGTACTTC.

Points on this clone: A much larger clone lies one base from this, so it may be a read error. The rearrangement uses TRBV9 and TRBJ2-1, with 16 nucleotides matching TRBD2. V lost 3 bases to trimming and J lost 1 base; unmatched junction nucleotides: 7. This CDR3 spans 19 amino acids. CDR1 is SGDLS, CDR2 YYNGEE, per germline. CDR3 region: CASSGHGTSGRGSYNEQFF. DNA of the CDR3: TGTGCCAGCAGCGGGCACGGGACTAGCGGGAGGGGGTCCTACAATGAGCAGTTCTTC.

This clone counts as medium-sized. The genes are TRBV6-1 and TRBJ2-7, with TRBD1 matching over 11 bases. Trimming took 6 bases from V and 4 from J; bases not matched to a gene: 2. CDR3 length: 13 residues. The germline V gene encodes CDR1 MNHNS and CDR2 SASEGT. The CDR3 nucleotides are TGTGCCAGCAGGGACAGGGGGCCGTACGAGCAGTACTTC. As protein: CASRDRGPYEQYF.

This clone was found many times. It may be a read error: a sequence one base away is much more abundant. The same CDR3 also results from other DNA sequences found in this sample. This chain connects TRBV14 to TRBJ2-7; D perhaps matches TRBD1 (5 bases). V was pared by 4 bases and J by 7 bases, with 11 bases between. The CDR3 spans 12 residues. Germline CDR1 is SGHDN and CDR2 is FVKESK. CDR3 in amino acids: CASSLHRFEQYF. CDR3 nucleotide sequence: TGTGCCAGCAGCCTTCACAGGTTTGAGCAGTACTTC. Complete variable domain (other parts from reference TRBV14 and TRBJ2-7): EAGVTQFPSHSVIEKGQTVTLRCDPISGHDNLYWYRRVMGKEIKFLLHFVKESKQDESGMPNNRFLAERTGGTYSTLKVQPAELEDSGVYFCASSLHRFEQYFGPGTRLTVT.

This clone was seen a few times. One junction end does not reproduce the germline sequence, and a read error may be involved. V usage is TRBV28 and J usage is TRBJ2-7; no clear D. The CDR3 totals 15 residues. CDR1 MDHEN and CDR2 SYDVKM come from the germline V gene. The CDR3 sequence is CAILGGYKGSYEHYF. In nucleotides, the CDR3 is TGTGCCATCCTCGGCGGTTATAAAGGGTCCTACGAGCATTACTTC.

In this sample, this clone turned up a few times. The chain couples TRBV25-1 to TRBJ2-7; no clear D gene. V dropped 1 base and J dropped 1 base, with 2 bases sitting between them. This CDR3 has 12 amino acids. The germline CDR1 and CDR2 sequences are MGHDK and SYGVNS. CDR3 residues: CASSESSYEQYF. CDR3 nucleotide sequence: TGTGCCAGCAGTGAATCATCCTACGAGCAGTACTTC.

Remarks on this clone: In this CDR3 the conserved last residue, phenylalanine or tryptophan, is missing, so a read error is likely. CDR3 sequence: CASSYYPGQGGVDKQYS. The CDR3 bases are TGCGCCAGCAGCTACTATCCGGGACAGGGAGGTGTAGATAAGCAGTATTCT. The chain combines TRBV5-1 with TRBJ2-3; 9 bases map to TRBD1. This CDR3 comprises 17 residues. Germline loops: CDR1 SGHRS, CDR2 YFSETQ.

This clone has only a few counts. V usage is TRBV6-1 and J usage is TRBJ2-1, with 8 nucleotides matching TRBD2. The length of the CDR3 is 11 residues. The V and J ends lost 1 base and 14 bases, in that order; junction bases with no gene match: 1. Germline assignment: CDR1 MNHNS and CDR2 SASEGT. The CDR3 bases are TGTGCCAGCAGTGAAGGGACTAGCAAGTTCTTC. Residues: CASSEGTSKFF.

This clone has a count of ten or more. The chain employs TRBV7-9 and TRBJ1-1; D gene unclear. The germline gives CDR1 SEHNR, CDR2 FQNEAQ (reference sequence). The CDR3 is made up of 13 amino acids. The V end lost 5 bases, the J end lost 0 bases, and 7 bases lay between the germline ends. The CDR3 here is CASSLTLNTEAFF. The CDR3 nucleotides are TGTGCCAGCAGCCTCACATTGAACACTGAAGCTTTCTTT.

This clone was seen a handful of times. This sequence joins TRBV12-3 or TRBV12-4 and TRBJ1-2, with TRBD1 identical over 10 bases. Losses at the gene ends were 6 bases for V and 3 bases for J; bases not matched to a gene: 10. The length of the CDR3 is 16 residues. The DNA of the CDR3 is TGTGCCAGCAGCACAGACAGGGGGCTGGACTACTATGGCTACACCTTC. It encodes CASSTDRGLDYYGYTF.

In its sample, this clone was seen a few times. This chain joins TRBV4-1 and TRBJ1-1; D call uncertain. The CDR3 covers 14 residues. With 3 bases removed from V and 1 base from J, the gap between germline ends came to 9 bases. The V gene's germline CDR1 is MGHRA and CDR2 YSYEKL. CDR3 nucleotides: TGCGCCAGCAGCCACCGGACGGAGAACACTGAAGCTTTCTTT. Translated: CASSHRTENTEAFF.

This clone is categorized as medium-sized. V is TRBV30 and J is TRBJ2-3; no definite D call. Germline loops: CDR1 GTSNPN, CDR2 SVGIG (reference sequence). The CDR3 covers 12 residues. V was trimmed by 5 bases and J by 4 bases, leaving 10 bases between them. CDR3 DNA sequence: TGTGCCTGGGGGTCTCTCCCAGATACGCAGTATTTT. Its translation is CAWGSLPDTQYF.

At least ten counts were recorded for this clone. The chain links TRBV5-1 to TRBJ2-3; D might be TRBD2 (6 bases). Trimming cost V 0 bases and J 1 base, with 6 bases left between them. Germline V gives CDR1 SGHRS, CDR2 YFSETQ. This CDR3 contains 14 residues. The CDR3 region is CASSLASGTDTQYF. CDR3 coding DNA: TGCGCCAGCAGCTTGGCTAGCGGCACAGATACGCAGTATTTT.

This clone appeared many times. The identical CDR3 is also encoded by other nucleotide sequences in the sample. The chain employs TRBV6-1 and TRBJ2-5; TRBD2 matches 12 bases. The CDR3 has 18 amino acids. The junction had 14 bases not matched to a gene; V was cut back by 4 bases and J by 5 bases. CDR1 is MNHNS and CDR2 is SASEGT in the germline V gene. The CDR3: CASSARVAGLAGGETQYF. In DNA, the CDR3 is TGTGCCAGCAGTGCCCGGGTGGCGGGGCTAGCGGGAGGGGAGACCCAGTACTTC.